These T cell receptor beta chains were read from a single sample in a study of blood T cell repertoires in COVID-19. The data were produced by immunoSEQ multiplex PCR, yet TCRdb's version contains in-frame clones alone and is incomplete. Here the sample spans 250,000 to 350,000 clones, around 87% being singletons. Specimen: PBMCs or T cells enriched from blood (not recorded which). The origin of the receptors is a woman under 40 who had recovered from COVID-19. Both conserved end residues are part of each CDR3. The D gene is left open where the match is weak. Rows give clone size only sometimes, using once, few, many, or a class for an expanded clone.

D gene	V gene	clone size	J gene	CDR3 protein	CDR3 DNA
TRBD1	TRBV7-3	.	TRBJ1-2	CASSSGTGDYGYTF	TGTGCCAGCAGCTCGGGGACAGGGGACTATGGCTACACCTTC
TRBD1	TRBV5-5	.	TRBJ1-4	CASSPGGQGNEKLFF	TGTGCCAGCAGCCCCGGTGGACAGGGCAACGAAAAACTGTTTTTT
TRBD1	TRBV9	.	TRBJ1-2	CASSRTGGLNYGYTF	TGTGCCAGCAGTAGGACAGGGGGACTGAACTATGGCTACACCTTC
TRBD1	TRBV24-1	.	TRBJ1-1	CATSDCRDRGTEAFF	TGTGCCACCAGTGATTGCCGAGACAGGGGCACTGAAGCTTTCTTT
TRBD1	TRBV4-1	.	TRBJ2-5	CASSQDFKQGSPETQYF	TGCGCCAGCAGCCAAGATTTTAAACAGGGGTCTCCAGAGACCCAGTACTTC
TRBD1	TRBV7-2	.	TRBJ1-2	CASSRDSNYGYTF	TGTGCCAGCAGCCGGGACAGCAACTATGGCTACACCTTC
TRBD2	TRBV5-1	.	TRBJ2-3	CASSPFLAGGSTDTQYF	TGCGCCAGCAGCCCGTTTCTAGCGGGGGGGAGCACAGATACGCAGTATTTT
TRBD1	TRBV7-2	once	TRBJ1-1	CASSRDRDTEAFF	TGTGCCAGCAGCAGGGACAGGGACACTGAAGCTTTCTTT
TRBD2	TRBV24-1	.	TRBJ2-3	CATGTSGGAGSSTDTQYF	TGTGCCACCGGGACTAGCGGGGGGGCCGGGTCTAGCACAGATACGCAGTATTTT
TRBD1	TRBV7-8	once	TRBJ2-5	CASSGQGRGETQYF	TGTGCCAGCAGCGGACAGGGGCGCGGGGAGACCCAGTACTTC
TRBD1	TRBV6-5	.	TRBJ2-5	CASRRQGAASQYF	TGTGCCAGCAGAAGACAGGGAGCAGCTTCCCAGTACTTC
TRBD1	TRBV6-5	.	TRBJ2-1	CASSYEGQGVDEQFF	TGTGCCAGCAGTTACGAGGGACAGGGGGTGGATGAGCAGTTCTTC
TRBD1	TRBV28	.	TRBJ1-2	CASSLGQGVGGYTF	TGTGCCAGCAGTTTAGGACAGGGGGTAGGTGGCTACACCTTC
.	TRBV11-2	.	TRBJ1-2	CASSFAFRGPNYGYTF	TGTGCCAGCAGCTTCGCATTTAGGGGCCCTAACTATGGCTACACCTTC
TRBD1	TRBV29-1	.	TRBJ1-2	CSVTGTGSNYGYTF	TGCAGCGTAACCGGGACAGGGAGTAACTATGGCTACACCTTC
.	TRBV19	.	TRBJ1-5	CASGPGGNQPQHF	TGTGCCAGTGGCCCGGGGGGCAATCAGCCCCAGCATTTT
TRBD2	TRBV11-2	.	TRBJ2-3	CASSITGGKYSTDTQYF	TGTGCCAGCAGCATAACGGGGGGGAAATATAGCACAGATACGCAGTATTTT
TRBD1	TRBV10-2	few	TRBJ1-5	CASRDRGAGQPQHF	TGCGCCAGCCGGGACAGGGGAGCGGGTCAGCCCCAGCATTTT
.	TRBV29-1	once	TRBJ1-1	CSVVGGGPYTEAFF	TGCAGCGTTGTCGGGGGGGGCCCCTACACTGAAGCTTTCTTT
.	TRBV2	few	TRBJ1-2	CASSEAVGRTGSYGYTF	TGTGCCAGCAGTGAAGCTGTCGGAAGGACGGGGAGCTATGGCTACACCTTC
.	TRBV6-1	.	TRBJ1-2	CASSEEWPYGYTF	TGTGCCAGCAGTGAAGAATGGCCCTATGGCTACACCTTC
.	TRBV7-9	.	TRBJ1-2	CASSPPYEGYGYTF	TGTGCCAGCAGCCCACCCTATGAGGGCTATGGCTACACCTTC
TRBD1	TRBV5-6	.	TRBJ2-2	CASSWLGQADTGELFF	TGTGCCAGCAGCTGGCTCGGACAGGCCGACACCGGGGAGCTGTTTTTT
TRBD1	TRBV19	.	TRBJ1-6	CASSMSAGGESPLHF	TGTGCCAGTAGTATGTCGGCAGGGGGAGAGTCACCCCTCCACTTT
TRBD1	TRBV5-1	.	TRBJ1-4	CASSLRDREKLFF	TGCGCCAGCAGCTTGAGGGACAGGGAAAAACTGTTTTTT
.	TRBV6-2/TRBV6-3	.	TRBJ2-7	CASSPDLNEQYF	TGTGCCAGCAGCCCGGACTTGAACGAGCAGTACTTC
TRBD1	TRBV7-2	.	TRBJ2-7	CASSFRDRGREQYF	TGTGCCAGCAGCTTCCGGGACAGGGGGCGGGAGCAGTACTTC
.	TRBV7-2	once	TRBJ2-5	CASSSPGQETQYF	TGTGCCAGCAGCTCTCCGGGCCAAGAGACCCAGTACTTC
TRBD2	TRBV5-1	.	TRBJ2-3	CASSLEVAGADTQYF	TGCGCCAGCAGCTTGGAAGTAGCGGGGGCTGATACGCAGTATTTT
.	TRBV19	.	TRBJ2-5	CASSGLTAQETQYF	TGTGCCAGTAGTGGCTTAACAGCCCAAGAGACCCAGTACTTC
.	TRBV9	.	TRBJ1-2	CASSVAETYGYTF	TGTGCCAGCAGCGTGGCGGAGACCTATGGCTACACCTTC
TRBD1	TRBV9	.	TRBJ1-4	CASSGGPPGQDQNEKLFF	TGTGCCAGCAGCGGAGGTCCTCCGGGACAGGACCAGAATGAAAAACTGTTTTTT
TRBD1	TRBV10-3	.	TRBJ1-1	CAISRDRGQIGDTEAFF	TGTGCCATCAGCCGGGACAGGGGGCAAATTGGGGACACTGAAGCTTTCTTT
.	TRBV6-2/TRBV6-3	.	TRBJ1-2	CASSYPPGGDYGYTF	TGTGCCAGCAGTTACCCACCGGGCGGGGACTATGGCTACACCTTC
TRBD1	TRBV4-1	.	TRBJ1-5	CASSQGDRGVQPQHF	TGCGCCAGCAGCCAGGGAGACAGGGGGGTTCAGCCCCAGCATTTT
.	TRBV19	.	TRBJ1-2	CASTTPDRRYGYTF	TGTGCCAGTACCACGCCTGACAGAAGGTATGGCTACACCTTC
.	TRBV3-1/TRBV3-2	.	TRBJ1-4	CASSQDVLGATNEKLFF	TGTGCCAGCAGCCAAGATGTTCTAGGGGCAACTAATGAAAAACTGTTTTTT
.	TRBV11-2	.	TRBJ1-4	CASSLGFVGSATNEKLFF	TGTGCCAGCAGCTTAGGGTTCGTGGGCAGTGCAACTAATGAAAAACTGTTTTTT
TRBD2	TRBV13	.	TRBJ2-2	CASSQRGGQRGELFF	TGTGCCAGCAGCCAGCGGGGGGGCCAACGCGGGGAGCTGTTTTTT
.	TRBV7-2	.	TRBJ1-1	CASSLLGRTEAFF	TGTGCCAGCAGCTTATTGGGCAGGACTGAAGCTTTCTTT
.	TRBV19	.	TRBJ1-5	CASSPSNQPQHF	TGTGCCAGTAGCCCCTCCAATCAGCCCCAGCATTTT